Below are 29 T cell receptor beta chains sequenced from a single sample in a study of shared clonotypes between healthy human individuals (dated by TCRdb to between 2020 and 2021). The protocol used for the library was the immunoSEQ multiplex PCR assay. The source is immuneACCESS, and TCRdb retained only in-frame sequences with V and J called. Part of the clones is not carried over; for the studies checked, unresolved V genes explain less than half of this, and the remainder is unexplained. This sample lists fewer than 3 million clones; roughly 92% were detected once. The ten biggest clones cover more than 0.35% of the sample. Sequencing was carried out using naive CD4+ T cells from PBMCs. Read against the paper, the sample's cell subset or site label means: CD45RA+ positively selected. These receptors originate from a man between 18 and 35 years old in good health. Some clones in this sample may be carry-over from other donors' samples.

The chain recombines TRBV7-9 with TRBJ1-2; 8 nucleotides match TRBD1. The trim removed 5 bases at V and 10 bases at J, leaving 18 bases unmatched. Germline V gives CDR1 SEHNR, CDR2 FQNEAQ (reference sequence). The CDR3 totals 16 residues. The CDR3 nucleotides are TGTGCCAGCAGCCTACGTACACAGGGGGGAGGAGGAGACTACACCTTC. This gives the protein CASSLRTQGGGGDYTF.

This chain uses TRBV5-1 with TRBJ2-5; weak D call: TRBD2 (6 bases). V was trimmed by 2 bases and J by 9 bases, leaving 23 bases between them. Germline CDR1 is SGHRS and CDR2 is YFSETQ. The CDR3 consists of 16 residues. The CDR3 bases are TGCGCCAGCAGCTTAGGGATAGTCATAGGTTGGGGGGCCCAGTACTTC. Its protein is CASSLGIVIGWGAQYF.

V is TRBV5-1 and J is TRBJ2-3, with D possibly TRBD1 on 5 matching bases. Germline V lookup: CDR1 SGHRS, CDR2 YFSETQ. This CDR3 is 15 amino acids long. V was pared by 9 bases and J by 4 bases, with 21 bases between. The DNA of the CDR3 is TGCGCCACCACAACTCAGGGTGGACGTGCAGATACGCAGTATTTT. It codes for CATTTQGGRADTQYF.

In its sample, this clone was seen a few times. This sequence joins TRBV5-1 and TRBJ2-7, with D maybe TRBD2 (6 bases). Per germline, CDR1 SGHRS and CDR2 YFSETQ. The V end was cut by 3 bases, the J end by 5 bases, with 15 bases between. The CDR3 has 14 residues. Written as DNA, the CDR3 is TGCGCCAGCAGCTCCGGTGGAGGGGTCCACGAGCAGTACTTC. Encoded protein: CASSSGGGVHEQYF.

The chain employs TRBV28 and TRBJ2-3; D is possibly TRBD1 or TRBD2 (5 bases each). The CDR3 length is 16 residues. Per germline, CDR1 MDHEN and CDR2 SYDVKM. V dropped 7 bases and J dropped 2 bases, with 19 bases sitting between them. Here the CDR3 DNA reads TGTGCCAGCACCCGAAACCGGGGCCGGCCCACAGATACGCAGTATTTT. It yields the protein CASTRNRGRPTDTQYF.

The rearrangement uses TRBV7-2 and TRBJ2-1; 9 bases agree with TRBD2. With 1 base clipped from V and 10 bases from J, the junction kept 11 bases outside the gene matches. Germline V gene lookup returns CDR1 SGHTA and CDR2 FQGNSA. The length of the CDR3 is 16 residues. The CDR3 spells CASSLGSGVAGAEQFF. Here the CDR3 DNA reads TGTGCCAGCAGCTTAGGTTCTGGGGTAGCGGGGGCCGAGCAGTTCTTC.

The chain carries TRBV30 and TRBJ2-5, with D hard to call. Trimming pared 0 bases from V and 5 bases from J, leaving 10 bases between. The length of the CDR3 is 13 residues. The germline V gene has CDR1 GTSNPN and CDR2 SVGIG (reference sequence). The CDR3 region has the DNA TGTGCCTGGAGTGTAAGGGCGACGGAGACCCAGTACTTC. It is translated as CAWSVRATETQYF.

The V gene is TRBV7-8, the J gene TRBJ2-3; D is tentatively TRBD1 or TRBD2 (5 bases each). Deletions cut 4 bases from V and 1 base from J, with 12 bases between. Germline assignment: CDR1 SGHVS and CDR2 FQNEAQ. The CDR3 is 15 amino acids. The CDR3 region is CASSSRVEGTDTQYF. As DNA, the CDR3 is TGTGCCAGCAGCTCCAGGGTGGAGGGCACAGATACGCAGTATTTT.

This chain joins TRBV5-1 and TRBJ1-5, with a possible D match to TRBD1 (5 bases). The CDR3 is 15 amino acids. The V and J ends lost 2 bases and 0 bases respectively, with 9 bases between them. CDR1 SGHRS and CDR2 YFSETQ come from the germline V gene. CDR3 DNA sequence: TGCGCCAGCAGCTTCTCAGGGTCTAGCAATCAGCCCCAGCATTTT. It codes for CASSFSGSSNQPQHF.

This clone was observed once. The gene calls are TRBV4-2 and TRBJ2-7; 11 bases are a match to TRBD2. The CDR3 is 17 amino acids. Germline V gene sequence: CDR1 LGHNA, CDR2 YNFKEQ. The junction had 7 bases not matched to a gene; V was cut back by 1 base and J by 2 bases. The CDR3 DNA is TGTGCCAGCAGCCAAGTGAATAGCGGGGGGGGGACCTACGAGCAGTACTTC. Translating it yields CASSQVNSGGGTYEQYF.

This clone was detected once. The rearrangement joins TRBV5-4 to TRBJ2-3; D might be TRBD1 (6 bases). V was cut by 0 bases and J by 0 bases, with 8 bases left in between. Looked up from germline, CDR1 is SGHNT and CDR2 is YYREEE (reference sequence). The CDR3 contains 15 residues. The CDR3 reads CASSLVQGSTDTQYF. The DNA for the CDR3 is TGTGCCAGCAGCTTGGTGCAGGGGAGCACAGATACGCAGTATTTT.

This sequence joins TRBV9 and TRBJ1-2; 7 nucleotides match TRBD1. The germline gives CDR1 SGDLS, CDR2 YYNGEE. With V trimmed by 3 bases and J by 3 bases, 5 bases remained unmatched. The CDR3 covers 14 residues. CDR3 loop: CASSAQGQHYGYTF. The DNA of the CDR3 is TGTGCCAGCAGCGCCCAGGGACAGCACTATGGCTACACCTTC.

The chain recombines TRBV5-1 with TRBJ2-7; 7 bases line up with TRBD1. Germline-derived CDR1 and CDR2 are SGHRS and YFSETQ. The CDR3 is made up of 16 amino acids. V was pared by 0 bases and J by 0 bases, with 6 bases of the junction left unmatched. In DNA, the CDR3 is TGCGCCAGCAGCTTGGGGGACAGAACTGACTCCTACGAGCAGTACTTC. Protein sequence: CASSLGDRTDSYEQYF.

This chain uses TRBV5-1 with TRBJ2-7, with D possibly TRBD1 on 5 matching bases. V dropped 4 bases and J dropped 6 bases, with 20 bases sitting between them. The CDR3 covers 15 residues. Germline loops: CDR1 SGHRS, CDR2 YFSETQ. This CDR3 is CASSDTSGAGVEQYF. As DNA, the CDR3 is TGCGCCAGCAGCGACACCTCTGGGGCCGGCGTCGAGCAGTACTTC.

The J gene is TRBJ2-2, the V gene TRBV5-4; no reliable D call. V lost 4 bases, J lost 4 bases, and 14 bases lay in between. Looked up from germline, CDR1 is SGHNT and CDR2 is YYREEE (reference sequence). The CDR3 covers 15 residues. In DNA, the CDR3 is TGTGCCAGCAGCGAAAGTTTCTGGGCCACCGGGGAGCTGTTTTTT. Its translation is CASSESFWATGELFF.

CDR3 sequence: CASSGLSGTGELFF. For the CDR3, the DNA is TGTGCCAGCAGCGGACTTAGCGGGACCGGGGAGCTGTTTTTT. The chain carries TRBV9 and TRBJ2-2; 7 nucleotides align to TRBD2. Germline CDR1 and CDR2: SGDLS and YYNGEE. V was pared by 3 bases and J by 5 bases, with 4 bases of the junction left unmatched. This CDR3 has 14 amino acids.

This chain links TRBV28 with TRBJ1-1; tentatively, D is TRBD1 (5 bases). Germline assignment: CDR1 MDHEN and CDR2 SYDVKM. V gave up 3 bases and J gave up 7 bases, with 12 bases separating them. CDR3 length equals 13 residues. The DNA for the CDR3 is TGTGCCAGCAGTTTCGAGAGGAGGGGTGAAGCTTTCTTT. Its protein product is CASSFERRGEAFF.

The chain combines TRBV11-2 with TRBJ1-2; TRBD1 aligns across 7 bases. CDR1 is SGHAT, CDR2 FQNNGV, per germline. CDR3 length: 14 amino acids. The junction had 9 bases not matched to a gene; V was cut back by 5 bases and J by 6 bases. The CDR3 sequence: CASSPRQGVDGYTF. In nucleotides, the CDR3 is TGTGCCAGCAGCCCTCGCCAGGGGGTTGATGGCTACACCTTC.

This clone appeared once. The rearrangement joins TRBV7-2 to TRBJ2-1, with 14 bases identical to TRBD2. CDR1 is SGHTA, CDR2 FQGNSA, per germline. The ends lost 5 bases at V and 12 bases at J; junction bases unmatched: 6. The CDR3 totals 14 residues. Here the CDR3 reads CASSMGLAGVPQFF. The CDR3, as DNA: TGTGCCAGCAGCATGGGACTAGCGGGAGTTCCGCAGTTCTTC. The variable domain in full, completed from reference TRBV7-2 and TRBJ2-1, reads GAGVSQSPSNKVTEKGKDVELRCDPISGHTALYWYRQSLGQGLEFLIYFQGNSAPDKSGLPSDRFSAERTGGSVSTLTIQRTQQEDSAVYLCASSMGLAGVPQFFGPGTRLTVL.

The chain employs TRBV6-6 and TRBJ2-7; TRBD2 agrees at 9 bases. The V segment lost 4 bases and the J segment 6 bases; nucleotides outside the gene matches: 13. The CDR3 extends over 16 amino acids. The germline CDR1 and CDR2 sequences are MNHNY and SVGAGI (reference sequence). The CDR3 sequence: CASSSASAGGPSEQYF. In DNA form, the CDR3 reads TGTGCCAGCAGTTCCGCGTCTGCGGGAGGGCCTTCCGAGCAGTACTTC.

V and J are TRBV25-1 and TRBJ1-4; D is unclear. The CDR3 runs 14 residues. V was clipped by 3 bases and J by 0 bases, with 5 bases between them. Germline CDR1 MGHDK, CDR2 SYGVNS. The CDR3 here is CASSDRATNEKLFF. The CDR3 DNA reads TGTGCCAGCAGTGACCGTGCAACTAATGAAAAACTGTTTTTT. Looking up the rest from reference TRBV25-1 and TRBJ1-4 gives the full variable domain: EADIYQTPRYLVIGTGKKITLECSQTMGHDKMYWYQQDPGMELHLIHYSYGVNSTEKGDLSSESTVSRIRTEHFPLTLESARPSHTSQYLCASSDRATNEKLFFGSGTQLSVL.

The chain joins TRBV18 to TRBJ2-1, with 7 positions matching TRBD1. CDR3 length: 12 residues. Germline lookup yields CDR1 KGHSH and CDR2 LQKENI. V lost 2 bases, J lost 15 bases, and 7 bases stayed unmatched. The CDR3 DNA sequence: TGTGCCAGCTCACCATCACAGGGGTGGGGGTTCTTC. It specifies CASSPSQGWGFF.

V and J are TRBV27 and TRBJ1-1, with D hard to call. The CDR3 sequence is 13 residues long. CDR1 and CDR2 from the germline V gene are MNHEY and SMNVEV (reference sequence). V lost 2 bases and J lost 4, with 8 bases in between. CDR3 in DNA: TGTGCCAGCAGTTTACTAGGGATCACTGAAGCTTTCTTT. The encoded protein is CASSLLGITEAFF.

V gene TRBV5-4 combines with J gene TRBJ2-3; possibly TRBD1 for D (6 bases). Trimming pared 1 base from V and 0 bases from J, leaving 15 bases between. This CDR3 has 17 residues. Germline CDR1 and CDR2: SGHNT and YYREEE (reference sequence). The CDR3 here is CASSLRVGGSSTDTQYF. CDR3 nucleotides: TGTGCCAGCAGCTTGAGGGTAGGGGGATCTAGCACAGATACGCAGTATTTT.

V usage is TRBV6-4 and J usage is TRBJ2-1; D unclear. Germline CDR1 is MRHNA and CDR2 is SNTAGT. The V end lost 4 bases, the J end lost 1 base, and 5 bases lay between the germline ends. The CDR3 is made up of 13 amino acids. The CDR3 DNA follows: TGTGCCAGCAGTGCGGCTTCCTACAATGAGCAGTTCTTC. Amino acid sequence: CASSAASYNEQFF.

This rearrangement joins TRBV4-3 to TRBJ2-3, with TRBD2 identical over 12 bases. The CDR3 spans 19 residues. Trimming took 4 bases from V and 0 from J; bases not matched to a gene: 11. Germline loops: CDR1 LGHNA, CDR2 YSLEER. The CDR3 DNA is TGCGCCAGCAGCCGTCAGGAGACTAGCGGGAGCTGGAGCACAGATACGCAGTATTTT. This sequence encodes CASSRQETSGSWSTDTQYF.

The CDR3 DNA follows: TGCAGCGTTGGGGGGGACAGGGGTTTCGGTGAGACCCAGTACTTC. Translated: CSVGGDRGFGETQYF. The J gene is TRBJ2-5, the V gene TRBV29-1; 10 nucleotides match TRBD1. CDR1 SQVTM and CDR2 ANQGSEA come from the germline V gene. CDR3 length equals 15 residues. V was clipped by 4 bases and J by 5 bases; unmatched bases: 10.

The chain uses TRBV5-1 and TRBJ1-3; 8 nucleotides agree with TRBD1. Germline V gene sequence: CDR1 SGHRS, CDR2 YFSETQ. CDR3 size: 17 residues. V shed 4 bases, J shed 0 bases, and the junction held 9 bases outside the gene matches. The CDR3 reads CASSTTGASSSGNTIYF. The CDR3 coding sequence is TGCGCCAGCAGCACGACAGGGGCGAGCTCCTCTGGAAACACCATATATTTT.

This rearrangement joins TRBV25-1 to TRBJ2-1, with TRBD2 as a possible D gene (5 bases). The CDR3 consists of 14 residues. Trimming left V 2 bases short and J 5 bases short, with 10 bases between. The V gene's germline CDR1 is MGHDK and CDR2 SYGVNS. The CDR3 reads CASSEPRGNNEQFF. DNA for the CDR3: TGTGCCAGCAGTGAACCACGAGGGAACAATGAGCAGTTCTTC.